The clone carrying this T cell receptor beta chain showed up just a few times. Its antigen is unknown. Molecular barcoding with unique molecular identifiers was used for the TCRbeta library. Each CDR3 protein is one row after TCRdb ran MiXCR on the PCR reads. The data contain approximately 1,000,000 distinct CDR3 sequences, about 31% of them seen just once; the ten biggest clones take up roughly 31%. The germline gives CDR1 SGHTA, CDR2 FQGNSA. The germline V and J ends were trimmed by 4 bases and 2 bases, with 10 bases remaining between them. This CDR3 spans 14 amino acids. The sample belongs to a study of T-cell reconstitution after alpha-beta-depleted transplantation in children. The study, taken as a whole, reports: As was reported, about two months after transplant, alpha-beta T cells came from several hundred expanded graft clones.

The clonotype was recovered from a boy in the first two years of life who had a stem cell transplant for SCID, so the T cells may come from the graft donor. The sample consisted of PBMCs, mostly from graft donor cells, taken 360 days after TCRalphabeta/CD19-depleted stem cell transplant. The chain recombines TRBV7-2 with TRBJ2-3; D not certain. The CDR3 here is CASSSTRATDTQYF. In DNA, the CDR3 is TGTGCCAGCAGCTCGACCCGAGCCACAGATACGCAGTATTTT.